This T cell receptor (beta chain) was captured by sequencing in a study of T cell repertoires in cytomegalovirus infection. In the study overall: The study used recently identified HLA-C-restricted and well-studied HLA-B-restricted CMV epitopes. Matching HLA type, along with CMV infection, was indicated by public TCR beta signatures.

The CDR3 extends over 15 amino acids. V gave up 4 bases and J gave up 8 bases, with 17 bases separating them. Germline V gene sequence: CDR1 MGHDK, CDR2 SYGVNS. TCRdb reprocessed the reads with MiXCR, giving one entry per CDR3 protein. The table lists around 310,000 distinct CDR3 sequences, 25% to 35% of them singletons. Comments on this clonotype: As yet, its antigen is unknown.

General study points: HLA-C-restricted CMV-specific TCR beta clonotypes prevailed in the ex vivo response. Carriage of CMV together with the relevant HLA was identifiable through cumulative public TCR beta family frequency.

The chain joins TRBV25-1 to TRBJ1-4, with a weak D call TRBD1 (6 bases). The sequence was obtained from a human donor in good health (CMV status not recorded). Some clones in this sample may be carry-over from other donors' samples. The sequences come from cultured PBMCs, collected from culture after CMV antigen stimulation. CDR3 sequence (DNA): TGTGCCAGCAGTGGGAGGACAGTTTCGACCGAAAAACTGTTTTTT. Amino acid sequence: CASSGRTVSTEKLFF.